This TCR beta chain was sequenced during a study of cytomegalovirus exposure and HLA in healthy donors. Whole-study results and caveats: A later look showed TCR association rates differing by HLA locus, highest for DRB1 and lowest for HLA-C.

For this clone: No antigen is known for it.

This CDR3 has 15 residues. Trimming cost V 4 bases and J 2 bases; bases outside gene matches: 9. Germline CDR1 and CDR2: GTSNPN and SVGIG (reference sequence). PCR used 60 Vbeta primers and 13 Jbeta primers. Per the original methods: Later reanalysis found roughly 80 million unique TCR beta chains, some 10 million of them shared. The assay was immunoSEQ multiplex PCR, and TCRdb's table has in-frame clones only and misses some. The V and J calls and clone size were taken over from that table, and D and trimming were inferred from the DNA. The sample has over 130,000 clones; about 79% are singletons. The chain combines TRBV30 with TRBJ2-5; 8 bases agree with TRBD2. The sample was PBMCs. The receptor's source is a male donor in good health and CMV-seronegative. The CDR3, as DNA: TGTGCCTGGACGAACACGGGAGGGCCACAAGAGACCCAGTACTTC. This translates into CAWTNTGGPQETQYF.